These 18 T cell receptor beta chains were sequenced from one sample in a study of T cell responses to AZD1222 COVID-19 vaccine (dated by TCRdb to 2020 to 2022). Libraries were constructed by the immunoSEQ multiplex PCR assay. The clones in this table, taken by TCRdb from immuneACCESS, are in-frame only. Not every clone is retained; where verified, under half of the shortfall comes from an unresolved V gene, and the cause of the rest is unknown. This sample lists some 130,000 clones; 80% to 90% were detected once. In total, the top ten clones hold 9.5% of the sample. The sample's time point label, decoded: about 28 days (+/-7) after the second vaccine dose. The sequencing used peripheral blood, collected 28 days after the second AZD1222 dose. The source is an adult who received the AZD1222 COVID-19 vaccine.

This clone has only a few counts. This chain connects TRBV18 to TRBJ1-2; a possible D gene is TRBD1 (6 bases). The CDR3 runs to 14 residues. V was shortened by 2 bases and J by 5 bases, with 12 bases between the two germline ends. Germline-derived CDR1 and CDR2 are KGHSH and LQKENI. CDR3 nucleotide sequence: TGTGCCAGCTCACCAAAACAGGGATCTTATGGCTACACCTTC. This gives the protein CASSPKQGSYGYTF.

This clone has a single count. V and J are TRBV7-8 and TRBJ2-5; the D gene is possibly TRBD2 (5 bases). Trimming removed 7 bases at V and 5 bases at J, with 8 bases between. This CDR3 has 11 residues. The germline gives CDR1 SGHVS, CDR2 FQNEAQ. The CDR3 is CASTRGETQYF. The DNA for the CDR3 is TGTGCCAGCACCCGCGGGGAGACCCAGTACTTC.

J is TRBJ2-5 and V is TRBV6-5, with D possibly matching TRBD2 (6 bases). Per germline, CDR1 MNHEY and CDR2 SVGAGI. Deletions cut 5 bases from V and 2 bases from J, with 9 bases between. This CDR3 spans 13 amino acids. This CDR3 is CASSREPQETQYF. The CDR3 region has the DNA TGTGCCAGCAGTCGGGAGCCGCAAGAGACCCAGTACTTC.

This chain links TRBV7-2 with TRBJ2-5; D is perhaps TRBD2 (5 bases). V gave up 4 bases and J gave up 4 bases, with 16 bases separating them. In germline, CDR1 is SGHTA, CDR2 FQGNSA. The CDR3 is 15 residues long. The DNA of the CDR3 is TGTGCCAGCAGCTCGAATAACGGGATACGAGAGACCCAGTACTTC. It translates to CASSSNNGIRETQYF.

The chain combines TRBV3-1 (or the pseudogene TRBV3-2) with TRBJ1-5; weak D call: TRBD1 (5 bases). The CDR3 totals 14 residues. Trimming removed 0 bases at V and 6 bases at J, with 9 bases between. Germline V gene data show CDR1 as LGHDT and CDR2 as YNNKEL (reference sequence). DNA of the CDR3: TGTGCCAGCAGCCAAGATTTGACAGCTCAGCCCCAGCATTTT. It encodes CASSQDLTAQPQHF.

The chain uses TRBV5-4 and TRBJ1-6, with 11 bases aligning to TRBD1. Germline assignment: CDR1 SGHNT and CDR2 YYREEE (reference sequence). The V segment lost 4 bases and the J segment 9 bases; nucleotides outside the gene matches: 9. The length of the CDR3 is 16 residues. CDR3 region: CASSKLGQGAGSPLHF. CDR3 sequence (DNA): TGTGCCAGCAGCAAGCTAGGACAGGGGGCGGGTTCACCCCTCCACTTT.

The gene calls are TRBV5-5 and TRBJ1-2; possible D gene TRBD1, 5 bases. From germline, CDR1 is SGHKS and CDR2 YYEKEE (reference sequence). The CDR3 length is 12 residues. The germline V and J ends were trimmed by 2 bases and 8 bases, with 10 bases remaining between them. The chain's CDR3 is CASSLRGDGYTF. In nucleotides, the CDR3 is TGTGCCAGCAGCTTACGGGGGGACGGCTACACCTTC.

The chain joins TRBV5-4 to TRBJ1-2, with D possibly being TRBD1 (6 bases). The V gene lost 2 bases and the J gene lost 4 bases, with 15 bases spanning the gap. The CDR3 totals 15 residues. From germline, CDR1 is SGHNT and CDR2 YYREEE (reference sequence). CDR3 residues: CASSLGGGGGYGYTF. In DNA form, the CDR3 reads TGTGCCAGCAGCTTAGGTGGGGGCGGCGGCTATGGCTACACCTTC.

This sequence joins TRBV19 and TRBJ1-5, with D maybe TRBD1 (5 bases). Germline CDR1 reads LNHDA; CDR2 reads SQIVND (reference sequence). This CDR3 is built from 16 residues. The V end lost 3 bases, the J end lost 6 bases, and 18 bases lay between the germline ends. The CDR3 loop reads CASSILLGLQGQPQHF. CDR3 nucleotides: TGTGCCAGTAGTATCCTCCTAGGGCTCCAGGGTCAGCCCCAGCATTTT.

The chain couples TRBV5-6 to TRBJ2-3; D remains ambiguous. Deletions cut 0 bases from V and 6 bases from J, with 2 bases between. Germline CDR1 SGHDT, CDR2 YYEEEE. The CDR3 loop spans 11 amino acids. CDR3 coding DNA: TGTGCCAGCAGCTTGGCGGATACGCAGTATTTT. Translation gives CASSLADTQYF. The full variable domain, rest sourced from reference TRBV5-6 and TRBJ2-3, is DAGVTQSPTHLIKTRGQQVTLRCSPKSGHDTVSWYQQALGQGPQFIFQYYEEEERQRGNFPDRFSGHQFPNYSSELNVNALLLGDSALYLCASSLADTQYFGPGTRLTVL.

This clone was seen only once. The chain carries TRBV3-1 (or the pseudogene TRBV3-2) and TRBJ1-4, with D possibly matching TRBD1 (6 bases). The germline gives CDR1 LGHDT, CDR2 YNNKEL (reference sequence). V lost 3 bases to trimming and J lost 8 bases, with 13 bases between them. The CDR3 contains 14 residues. The CDR3 region has the DNA TGTGCCAGCAGCCATGGGGGCTGGGACGAAAAACTGTTTTTT. Its translation is CASSHGGWDEKLFF.

For the CDR3, the DNA is TGTGCCAGCTCACCCCCGACAGGGACGAACACTGAAGCTTTCTTT. This gives the protein CASSPPTGTNTEAFF. This rearrangement joins TRBV18 to TRBJ1-1; 7 bases are a match to TRBD1. The V gene's germline CDR1 is KGHSH and CDR2 LQKENI. CDR3 length equals 15 residues. The trim removed 3 bases at V and 1 base at J, leaving 5 bases unmatched.

This chain links TRBV7-9 with TRBJ1-2; tentatively, D is TRBD1 (5 bases). Per the germline V gene, CDR1 is SEHNR and CDR2 is FQNEAQ (reference sequence). CDR3 size: 13 residues. Trimming shortened V by 2 bases and J by 6 bases, and 10 bases separated the two germline ends. The CDR3 DNA is TGTGCCAGCAGCTTAAATTCAGGGAATGGCTACACCTTC. Protein: CASSLNSGNGYTF.

In this sample, this clone turned up once. The genes are TRBV2 and TRBJ2-2; 11 nucleotides match TRBD2. The CDR3 extends over 17 amino acids. Germline V lookup: CDR1 SNHLY, CDR2 FYNNEI. The ends lost 3 bases at V and 4 bases at J; junction bases unmatched: 7. Here the CDR3 reads CASSEVAGGLGTGELFF. CDR3 coding DNA: TGTGCCAGCAGTGAGGTAGCGGGAGGGCTCGGCACCGGGGAGCTGTTTTTT. The full variable domain, in which reference TRBV2 and TRBJ2-2 provide the parts outside the CDR3, is EPEVTQTPSHQVTQMGQEVILRCVPISNHLYFYWYRQILGQKVEFLVSFYNNEISEKSEIFDDQFSVERPDGSNFTLKIRSTKLEDSAMYFCASSEVAGGLGTGELFFGEGSRLTVL.

In the case of this clone: This sequence is one base from a far larger clone and is likely a read error. The same CDR3 also results from other DNA sequences found in this sample. The chain uses TRBV7-2 and TRBJ2-5, with no clear D. CDR3 size: 11 residues. The V end lost 1 base, the J end lost 5 bases, and 2 bases lay between the germline ends. CDR1 is SGHTA and CDR2 is FQGNSA in the germline V gene. The CDR3: CASSLVETQYF. For the CDR3, the DNA is TGTGCCAGCAGCTTAGTGGAGACCCAGTACTTC.

With respect to this clone: The sample holds other DNA sequences that translate to the same CDR3. The chain joins TRBV9 to TRBJ1-6, with D uncertain. V was cut by 0 bases and J by 0 bases, with 7 bases left in between. This CDR3 has 16 residues. The germline V gene encodes CDR1 SGDLS and CDR2 YYNGEE. DNA of the CDR3: TGTGCCAGCAGCGTAGAAGGGAGCTCCTATAATTCACCCCTCCACTTT. Translated, it gives CASSVEGSSYNSPLHF.

The chain links TRBV29-1 to TRBJ2-3, with TRBD2 matching over 8 bases. The CDR3 is 14 amino acids. CDR1 is SQVTM and CDR2 is ANQGSEA in the germline V gene. The junction had 8 bases not matched to a gene; V was cut back by 4 bases and J by 5 bases. CDR3 sequence: CSVGAGEVIDTQYF. The CDR3 nucleotides are TGCAGCGTTGGAGCGGGGGAGGTGATAGATACGCAGTATTTT.

Only one count was recorded for this clone. This sequence joins TRBV2 and TRBJ2-7; 7 bases agree with TRBD2. Germline values: CDR1 SNHLY, CDR2 FYNNEI. V dropped 3 bases and J dropped 6; count of bases not matched to a gene: 5. The CDR3 totals 13 residues. For the CDR3, the DNA is TGTGCCAGCAGTGAGGGCGGGAGAAGCGAGCAGTACTTC. It codes for CASSEGGRSEQYF.